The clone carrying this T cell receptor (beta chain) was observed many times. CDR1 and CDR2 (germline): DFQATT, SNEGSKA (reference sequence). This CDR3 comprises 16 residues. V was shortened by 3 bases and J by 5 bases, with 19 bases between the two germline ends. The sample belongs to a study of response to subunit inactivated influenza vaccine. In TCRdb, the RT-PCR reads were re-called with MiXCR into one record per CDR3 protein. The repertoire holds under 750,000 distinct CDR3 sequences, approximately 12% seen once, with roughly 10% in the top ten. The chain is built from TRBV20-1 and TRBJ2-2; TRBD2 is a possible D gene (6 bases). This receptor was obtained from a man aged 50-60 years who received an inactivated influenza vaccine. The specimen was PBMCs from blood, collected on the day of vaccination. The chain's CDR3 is CSASPAEWRETGELFF. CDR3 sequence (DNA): TGCAGTGCTAGCCCCGCCGAGTGGCGGGAAACCGGGGAGCTGTTTTTT.